This T cell receptor (beta chain) was recovered during a study of T cells in Graves' hyperthyroidism and ophthalmopathy. Study conclusions and caveats: A model using 13 V-J features told ophthalmopathy apart from stable hyperthyroidism. In the blood, most expanded thyroid clonotypes above 0.001 appeared as well.

Amplified TCR beta CDR3 regions came from RNA transcripts. The primer set for the first-round RT-PCR of the TCR CDR3 was HTBI. TCRdb passed the multiplex PCR reads through MiXCR, listing each CDR3 protein once. The profile shows hundreds of thousands of distinct CDR3 sequences, approximately 40% of them singletons. Hyperthyroidism, newly diagnosed and lasting under 2 months, affected patients aged 18 to 65. Trimming took off 2 bases at V and 3 bases at J, with 8 bases between the two ends. This CDR3 is 14 amino acids long. CDR1 is SQVTM and CDR2 is ANQGSEA in the germline V gene. At least ten counts were recorded for this clonotype. Its specificity is not known.

The chain recombines TRBV29-1 with TRBJ1-6, with D uncertain. Sequencing was performed on blood. The TCR was taken from a man younger than 30 with Graves' hyperthyroidism. CDR3 sequence: CSVESRIYNSPLHF. CDR3 in DNA: TGCAGCGTTGAATCCAGGATCTATAATTCACCCCTCCACTTT.